These 21 T cell receptor beta chains share one sample of origin, sequenced in a study of blood T cell repertoires in COVID-19. The table came from immunoSEQ multiplex PCR; TCRdb's copy has only in-frame clones and leaves some out. The repertoire has 150,000 or so clones, 85% of them found once; the top ten carry over 3%. Material: peripheral blood. The receptors derive from a human donor with acute or convalescent COVID-19. The donor label of this sample is uncertain.

J is TRBJ1-1 and V is TRBV7-9; no firm D call. The length of the CDR3 is 9 residues. Looked up from germline, CDR1 is SEHNR and CDR2 is FQNEAQ (reference sequence). V was trimmed by 5 bases and J by 10 bases, leaving 5 bases between them. CDR3 sequence reads: CASSPSAFF. In nucleotides, the CDR3 is TGTGCCAGCAGCCCCTCAGCTTTCTTT.

The rearrangement uses TRBV11-1 and TRBJ1-1; 10 bases fit TRBD1. Germline loops: CDR1 SGHAT, CDR2 FQDESV (reference sequence). CDR3 length: 14 residues. Germline trimming cut 3 bases from V and 5 bases from J; bases unmatched to any gene: 3. The CDR3 region is CASSLRTGGTEAFF. The CDR3 nucleotides are TGTGCCAGCAGCTTGCGGACAGGGGGGACTGAAGCTTTCTTT.

This chain joins TRBV6-2 or TRBV6-3 and TRBJ2-3; 13 bases map to TRBD2. This CDR3 comprises 16 residues. Germline CDR1 and CDR2: MNHEY and SVGEGT. V lost 2 bases to trimming and J lost 7 bases; unmatched junction nucleotides: 6. CDR3 bases: TGTGCCAGCAGTTACCCTCGGACTAGCGGGGGTCATACGCAGTATTTT. It yields the protein CASSYPRTSGGHTQYF.

The V and J genes are TRBV5-7 and TRBJ1-2; weak D call: TRBD1 (6 bases). TRBV5-7 is classed as an ORF, of uncertain function. The germline V and J ends were trimmed by 4 bases and 5 bases, with 18 bases remaining between them. CDR3 length: 15 residues. CDR3 amino acids: CASSGGPGPDYGYTF. CDR3 nucleotide sequence: TGTGCCAGCAGCGGGGGCCCCGGGCCGGATTATGGCTACACCTTC.

The chain couples TRBV2 to TRBJ1-1; 7 nucleotides align to TRBD1. After removal of 3 bases from V and 1 base from J, the junction contained 5 bases not matched to a gene. The CDR3 loop spans 15 amino acids. Germline CDR1 SNHLY, CDR2 FYNNEI. The CDR3 region is CASSEYQGGNTEAFF. The CDR3 nucleotides read TGTGCCAGCAGTGAGTACCAGGGGGGGAACACTGAAGCTTTCTTT.

The genes are TRBV7-8 and TRBJ1-5; the match to TRBD1 covers 8 bases. The ends lost 4 bases at V and 0 bases at J; junction bases unmatched: 8. Looked up from germline, CDR1 is SGHVS and CDR2 is FQNEAQ. CDR3 length equals 17 residues. The CDR3, as DNA: TGTGCCAGCAGCTCCGGGACAGGTTTTTTTAGCAATCAGCCCCAGCATTTT. Its translation: CASSSGTGFFSNQPQHF.

This sequence joins TRBV28 and TRBJ1-4; 7 bases match TRBD1. The CDR3 totals 14 residues. Germline-derived CDR1 and CDR2 are MDHEN and SYDVKM. V lost 6 bases, J lost 8 bases, and 9 bases stayed unmatched. CDR3: CASSMTGRREKLFF. In DNA, the CDR3 is TGTGCCAGCAGCATGACAGGGCGACGAGAAAAACTGTTTTTT.

This clone was picked up a small number of times. The chain combines TRBV7-3 with TRBJ2-1; 7 bases match TRBD1. This CDR3 region has 14 residues. Germline V gene lookup returns CDR1 SGHTA and CDR2 FQGTGA. V dropped 3 bases and J dropped 2; count of bases not matched to a gene: 1. The CDR3 here is CASSFRGTYNEQFF. DNA for the CDR3: TGTGCCAGCAGCTTCAGGGGGACCTACAATGAGCAGTTCTTC.

The rearrangement links TRBV9 to TRBJ1-1; D uncertain. Trimming cost V 1 base and J 5 bases, with 18 bases left between them. This CDR3 region has 16 residues. The V gene's germline CDR1 is SGDLS and CDR2 YYNGEE. This chain's CDR3 is CASSVRGGPGETEAFF. CDR3 coding DNA: TGTGCCAGCAGCGTAAGAGGAGGGCCCGGCGAAACTGAAGCTTTCTTT.

In its sample, this clone was seen many times. The genes are TRBV2 and TRBJ1-6; perhaps TRBD1 as D (5 bases). The germline V gene has CDR1 SNHLY and CDR2 FYNNEI. V shed 7 bases and J shed 2 bases, with 18 bases lying between them. The CDR3 covers 17 residues. CDR3 in DNA: TGTGCCAGCAAATCGATTCTGGGACTTACCTATAATTCACCCCTCCACTTT. This codes for CASKSILGLTYNSPLHF.

This clone was seen many times. This chain links TRBV5-8 with TRBJ1-3; maybe TRBD1 (5 bases). The CDR3 loop spans 14 amino acids. CDR1 SGHTS and CDR2 YDEGEE come from the germline V gene. V was clipped by 2 bases and J by 2 bases, with 8 bases between them. The CDR3 loop reads CASSFWGAGNTIYF. In nucleotides, the CDR3 is TGTGCCAGCAGCTTTTGGGGGGCTGGAAACACCATATATTTT. Variable domain in full (rest from reference TRBV5-8 and TRBJ1-3): EAGVTQSPTHLIKTRGQQATLRCSPISGHTSVYWYQQALGLGLQFLLWYDEGEERNRGNFPPRFSGRQFPNYSSELNVNALELEDSALYLCASSFWGAGNTIYFGEGSWLTVV.

This clone turned up a few times. This sequence joins TRBV2 and TRBJ1-2; 8 bases agree with TRBD1. Looked up from germline, CDR1 is SNHLY and CDR2 is FYNNEI. The trim removed 6 bases at V and 4 bases at J, leaving 1 base unmatched. The CDR3 consists of 12 residues. The chain's CDR3 is CASSGTGYGYTF. CDR3 DNA sequence: TGTGCCAGCAGCGGGACAGGCTATGGCTACACCTTC.

The chain combines TRBV14 with TRBJ2-1; D is possibly TRBD2 (5 bases). This CDR3 comprises 13 residues. The germline V gene encodes CDR1 SGHDN and CDR2 FVKESK. Trimming removed 4 bases at V and 3 bases at J, with 7 bases between. The DNA of the CDR3 is TGTGCCAGCAGCCCGGCGGGCTACAATGAGCAGTTCTTC. Amino acid sequence: CASSPAGYNEQFF.

V and J are TRBV18 and TRBJ2-1; 7 positions match TRBD2. The CDR3 contains 15 residues. In germline, CDR1 is KGHSH, CDR2 LQKENI. The V segment lost 4 bases and the J segment 0 bases; nucleotides outside the gene matches: 3. CDR3 residues: CASSQRDYSYNEQFF. CDR3 nucleotide sequence: TGTGCCAGCTCACAAAGGGACTACTCCTACAATGAGCAGTTCTTC.

The J gene is TRBJ2-3, the V gene TRBV30; 7 nucleotides align to TRBD2. The germline V gene encodes CDR1 GTSNPN and CDR2 SVGIG (reference sequence). V was clipped by 0 bases and J by 4 bases; unmatched bases: 4. The CDR3 is 14 residues long. The CDR3 nucleotides read TGTGCCTGGAGTGTAGGTGGGGGGGCAGATACGCAGTATTTT. Its translation is CAWSVGGGADTQYF.

This sequence joins TRBV6-2 or TRBV6-3 and TRBJ1-2; TRBD1 agrees at 7 bases. Unmatched junction bases numbered 2, after V lost 4 bases and J lost 3 bases. The V gene's germline CDR1 is MNHEY and CDR2 SVGEGT. This CDR3 contains 13 residues. DNA of the CDR3: TGTGCCAGCAGTTTCGACAGGGACTATGGCTACACCTTC. Protein sequence: CASSFDRDYGYTF.

The chain carries TRBV19 and TRBJ1-6; the D is unclear. The V gene lost 4 bases and the J gene lost 9 bases, with 10 bases spanning the gap. In germline, CDR1 is LNHDA, CDR2 SQIVND (reference sequence). The CDR3 totals 13 residues. The CDR3 region has the DNA TGTGCCAGTAGTACTTTATCGCGTTCACCCCTCCACTTT. Translating it yields CASSTLSRSPLHF.

V usage is TRBV10-2 and J usage is TRBJ1-3; TRBD1 aligns across 9 bases. The CDR3 consists of 15 residues. The V and J ends lost 7 bases and 2 bases, in that order; junction bases with no gene match: 6. Germline assignment: CDR1 WSHSY and CDR2 SAAADI. The CDR3 protein is CASMQQGAAGNTIYF. CDR3 in DNA: TGCGCCAGCATGCAACAGGGGGCCGCTGGAAACACCATATATTTT.

The rearrangement links TRBV27 to TRBJ2-7, with no clear D. The CDR3 covers 16 residues. From germline, CDR1 is MNHEY and CDR2 SMNVEV (reference sequence). The V end lost 6 bases, the J end lost 3 bases, and 21 bases lay between the germline ends. CDR3 nucleotide sequence: TGTGCCAGCAGCCCAGCCCGACTGCAGTGGATCTACGAGCAGTACTTC. It encodes CASSPARLQWIYEQYF.

The V and J genes are TRBV19 and TRBJ1-5; D unclear. Germline CDR1 and CDR2: LNHDA and SQIVND (reference sequence). Trimming took 7 bases from V and 5 from J, leaving 15 bases between them. This CDR3 region has 14 residues. CDR3 in amino acids: CASTGFVLYQPQHF. In DNA, the CDR3 is TGTGCCAGTACCGGTTTCGTACTCTATCAGCCCCAGCATTTT.

The chain couples TRBV7-3 to TRBJ2-2, with TRBD2 matching over 11 bases. CDR3 size: 15 residues. Germline-derived CDR1 and CDR2 are SGHTA and FQGTGA. The V and J ends lost 6 bases and 6 bases, in that order; junction bases with no gene match: 6. CDR3 amino acids: CASSLAGGFAGELFF. DNA of the CDR3: TGTGCCAGCAGTCTAGCGGGGGGATTCGCCGGGGAGCTGTTTTTT.